This entry describes one T cell receptor beta chain. In its sample, this clonotype was seen many times. Its antigen is still unknown. No per-base quality is available; no much larger clone lies one base away. The sample originates from a study of T cells in Graves' hyperthyroidism and ophthalmopathy (dated by TCRdb to about 2019). Some background on the complete study: Peripheral blood samples were taken at initial diagnosis, before any treatment was given. After blood sampling, hyperthyroidism patients were treated with methimazole at a starting dose of 30 mg daily, and ophthalmopathy patients were treated with high-dose intravenous methylprednisolone. The paper describes TCR Vbeta CDR3 sequencing of 135 peripheral blood samples, made up of approximately 40 ophthalmopathy patients, more than 70 hyperthyroidism patients and roughly 17 progressor patients. For training and testing, the roughly 97 patients in the discovery cohort were randomly divided in a 7:3 ratio. The study also compared thyroid tissue and blood T-cell repertoires from 6 or 7 Graves' hyperthyroidism patients. An independent validation cohort of some 18 hyperthyroidism patients and roughly 16 patients who later progressed to ophthalmopathy tested prospective prediction of ophthalmopathy. To identify distinguishing TCR V-J signatures, a discovery cohort of about a hundred patients was used, comprising under 45 with Graves' ophthalmopathy and around 60 with stable Graves' hyperthyroidism. General findings and caveats noted by the study authors: Most expanded thyroid clonotypes (frequency above 0.001) were also detected in blood, suggesting blood repertoires may reflect thyroid immune responses. In validation, the model predicted progression to ophthalmopathy a median of roughly 6.5 months before onset, with approximately 71% sensitivity and roughly 73% specificity. No statistical method was used to fix the sample size in advance, and group allocation was not hidden from the investigators. Ophthalmopathy was separated from stable hyperthyroidism by a 13 V-J signature model, with approximately 86% sensitivity and about 81% specificity obtained in cross-validation and 80%/75% obtained in testing.

As encoded in the germline V gene, CDR1 is SNHLY while CDR2 is FYNNEI. The junction shows trimming of 5 bases on V and 8 bases on J, plus 12 bases between the germline ends. Spanning cysteine to phenylalanine, the CDR3 consists of 13 amino acids. The entry retains the CDR3 DNA only, 39 bases that are in frame from base 1. Graves' hyperthyroidism was defined as stable when no progression to ophthalmopathy occurred over 18 months of follow-up. Hyperthyroidism patients were newly diagnosed, had a disease duration of under 2 months, and were aged 18 to 65 years. Any patient with an uncontrolled infection, another autoimmune disease, pregnancy or lactation was excluded. Diagnoses were based on clinical symptoms, serum thyroxine and TRAb, thyroid ultrasound and orbital computed tomography. PBMCs were separated from approximately 9.9 ml of fresh peripheral blood using Ficoll-Paque density gradient centrifugation. Total RNA was extracted with Trizol reagent, and quality was checked on an Agilent 2100 Bioanalyzer.

The TCR beta CDR3 regions were amplified from the RNA transcripts. For the first round of RT-PCR on the TCR CDR3, the HTBI primer set was used together with the Qiagen OneStep RT-PCR kit. Libraries were constructed in a second round of multiplex PCR, after which size selection and purification were carried out. Paired-end sequencing of the libraries was performed with 100 bp reads on an Illumina HiSeq2000. Concerning the study's data processing: SOAPnuke was used to process the raw data, throwing out any read that contained adapters or uncalled bases, had a mean Phred below 15, or lacked an exact constant-primer or identifier match. COPE v1.2.5 was used to merge high-quality paired reads, and clonotypes were defined as unique nucleotide sequences. Clonotypes were aligned to IMGT TRBV, TRBD and TRBJ reference segments using MiTCR v1.1. The analysis included only V-J combinations with a frequency above 0.0001, which together covered 98% to 99.2% of the repertoires. The TCS score was defined as F50 (clonal expansion) divided by E x V (chaos), with BLOSUM62-based TCRdist calculated between CDR3 peptides within each V-J. Welch's t-statistics and random forest reduced roughly 530 V-J features to 13, which were used in a naive Bayes classifier (R e1071). The public reads were reanalyzed by TCRdb: fastp trimming at Q25, MiXCR alignment, in-frame beta chains only. Identical CDR3 proteins give one entry, which carries the most common genes and DNA. These V and J calls rely on TCRdb rather than the paper's analysis. This sample has hundreds of thousands of distinct CDR3 sequences in its table, and approximately 13% of those were observed once. 9.2% of the sample is taken by the ten largest.

Sample: blood. The chain links TRBV2 with TRBJ1-4, and possibly TRBD1, on 5 matching bases. This clonotype originated in a woman aged 18-29 years with Graves' hyperthyroidism. The sequenced DNA: TGTGCCAGCAGTATCCAGGGTAACGAAAAACTGTTTTTT. The encoded protein is CASSIQGNEKLFF.